The T cell receptor beta chain under discussion was sequenced for a study of T cell repertoires in cytomegalovirus infection. Whole-study context: CMV infection plus the matching HLA type was flagged by public TCR beta signatures. Points from the study as a whole: There were HLA-C-restricted CMV-specific TCR beta clonotypes dominating the ex vivo response.

This clonotype came up a few times. Its target is not known. TCRdb re-analysed the reads in MiXCR, keeping a single row per CDR3 protein. The sample has roughly 320,000 distinct CDR3 sequences, more than 8% seen once. Trimming took off 11 bases at V and 5 bases at J, with 16 bases between the two ends. Germline values: CDR1 MNHEY, CDR2 SMNVEV (reference sequence). The CDR3 contains 12 residues. The V and J genes are TRBV27 and TRBJ2-7, with unresolved D. The specimen was PBMCs. The source of this sequence is a human donor in good health (CMV status not recorded). Some clones in this sample may be carry-over from other donors' samples. The CDR3 DNA is TGTGCCGCCGGGTGGGCAAGCAACGAGCAGTACTTC. Residues: CAAGWASNEQYF.